This T cell receptor (beta chain) was found in a study of T cell responses to AZD1222 COVID-19 vaccine. Looking at the study overall: The study pooled second doses at about 4 or about 12 weeks. General study points: Donors in the cohort were predominantly white British and more often female, and clonal diversity was possibly underestimated. Just a handful of people given AZD1222 tested seropositive at baseline. Unmutated variant regions are reportedly the target of nearly half of TCRs that are spike-specific.

The CDR3 is 12 amino acids. Per the germline V gene, CDR1 is SGHAT and CDR2 is FQNNGV. V lost 5 bases, J lost 5 bases, and 9 bases lay in between. TCRdb keeps only in-frame clones here, not all; method: immunoSEQ multiplex PCR. The sample includes about 110,000 clones, roughly nine tenths of them seen just once. Points on this clone: What it binds is not known.

V gene TRBV11-2 combines with J gene TRBJ2-5, with no clear D. The TCR comes from an adult in good health. The material sequenced was peripheral blood, taken on day 0 of AZD1222 vaccination. The CDR3 reads CASSDLVETQYF. CDR3 bases: TGTGCCAGCAGCGACCTGGTCGAGACCCAGTACTTC.